One and the same sample provided the 21 T cell receptor beta chains below, sequenced in a study of identical twins. MiXCR, applied by TCRdb to the 5' RACE reads, yields one record per CDR3 protein. The table shows 200,000 to 250,000 distinct CDR3 sequences, with roughly 7% occurring only once. These data also featured in a second study, about yellow fever vaccine responses in identical twins.

The sequenced sample was memory (CD45RO+) T cells sorted from blood. Receptor source: a woman aged 18-29 years in good health.

This clonotype appeared a few times. This chain's CDR3 is CASRPPGVSGELFF. The CDR3 DNA is TGTGCCAGCAGGCCTCCAGGGGTCTCCGGGGAGCTGTTTTTT. The chain employs TRBV7-9 and TRBJ2-2, with D possibly being TRBD1 (6 bases). CDR3 length equals 14 residues. V shed 6 bases and J shed 6 bases, with 14 bases lying between them. Per the germline V gene, CDR1 is SEHNR and CDR2 is FQNEAQ (reference sequence).

Ten or more counts support this clonotype. The chain couples TRBV15 to TRBJ1-5; 7 positions agree with TRBD1. Per the germline V gene, CDR1 is LNHNV and CDR2 is YYDKDF (reference sequence). The CDR3 contains 14 residues. V shed 2 bases and J 4 bases; nucleotides not matched to a gene: 2. Written as DNA, the CDR3 is TGTGCCACCAGCAGACAGGGGGGTAATCAGCCCCAGCATTTT. This sequence encodes CATSRQGGNQPQHF.

The chain has TRBV7-2 and TRBJ2-1; no definite D call. With 5 bases removed from V and 8 bases from J, the gap between germline ends came to 13 bases. This CDR3 contains 13 residues. Germline V gene lookup returns CDR1 SGHTA and CDR2 FQGNSA. CDR3 residues: CASSNSLGYEQFF. CDR3 nucleotide sequence: TGTGCCAGCAGCAACTCCCTGGGCTATGAGCAGTTCTTC.

The rearrangement links TRBV12-3 or TRBV12-4 to TRBJ1-1; D remains ambiguous. CDR3 length equals 15 residues. Between the trimmed V and J ends, which lost 0 bases and 2 bases, there was a span of 10 bases. CDR3: CASSLAQVGNTEAFF. The CDR3 region has the DNA TGTGCCAGCAGTTTAGCGCAGGTCGGAAACACTGAAGCTTTCTTT.

Only a few counts were recorded for this clonotype. CDR3 sequence: CASSLAQRNTDTQYF. The CDR3 bases are TGCGCCAGCAGCTTGGCCCAGCGGAACACAGATACGCAGTATTTT. V and J are TRBV5-1 and TRBJ2-3; D possibly corresponds to TRBD2 (5 bases). This CDR3 contains 15 residues. Trimming stripped 0 bases from V and 2 bases from J, with 10 bases between. Germline V gene sequence: CDR1 SGHRS, CDR2 YFSETQ.

This clonotype was detected many times. The chain has TRBV6-5 and TRBJ1-1; 9 bases are shared with TRBD1. Germline CDR1 MNHEY, CDR2 SVGAGI. V shed 2 bases, J shed 4 bases, and the junction held 2 bases outside the gene matches. The CDR3 is 14 amino acids. CDR3 region: CASSYGTGSTEAFF. The CDR3 nucleotides read TGTGCCAGCAGTTACGGGACAGGGAGCACTGAAGCTTTCTTT.

This rearrangement joins TRBV6-1 to TRBJ1-2; TRBD1 matches at 9 bases. The germline gives CDR1 MNHNS, CDR2 SASEGT. Unmatched junction bases numbered 6, after V lost 6 bases and J lost 4 bases. The CDR3 covers 14 residues. CDR3 sequence: CASSRDREGYGYTF. Here the CDR3 DNA reads TGTGCCAGCAGCAGGGACAGGGAAGGCTATGGCTACACCTTC.

This clonotype was detected a few times. The chain employs TRBV2 and TRBJ1-6; 7 positions match TRBD1. The germline CDR1 and CDR2 sequences are SNHLY and FYNNEI. Trimming removed 7 bases from V and 7 bases from J; junction bases left unmatched: 16. This CDR3 comprises 17 residues. The CDR3 region is CASTKGTATFRNSPLHF. The CDR3 bases are TGTGCCAGCACCAAAGGGACAGCCACCTTCCGCAATTCACCCCTCCACTTT.

The J gene is TRBJ2-5, the V gene TRBV5-4; TRBD1 is a possible D gene (8 bases). The CDR3 runs 15 residues. Germline lookup yields CDR1 SGHNT and CDR2 YYREEE (reference sequence). V was pared by 4 bases and J by 5 bases, with 18 bases between. The CDR3 DNA reads TGTGCCAGCAGCCCCCTCGACAGGGGAGGGGAGACCCAGTACTTC. Residues: CASSPLDRGGETQYF.

The CDR3 DNA sequence: TGCAGTGCTAGTACCCCGACAGGGGGCGGTGATGGCTACACCTTC. This encodes CSASTPTGGGDGYTF. The V gene is TRBV20-1, the J gene TRBJ1-2; 10 bases line up with TRBD1. V lost 3 bases, J lost 6 bases, and 10 bases stayed unmatched. The CDR3 consists of 15 residues. Germline V lookup: CDR1 DFQATT, CDR2 SNEGSKA (reference sequence).

This clonotype has a handful of counts. The V and J genes are TRBV18 and TRBJ1-1; D is unclear. Germline values: CDR1 KGHSH, CDR2 LQKENI. CDR3 length: 16 amino acids. The germline V and J ends were trimmed by 3 bases and 3 bases, with 17 bases remaining between them. The CDR3 DNA follows: TGTGCCAGCTCACCGTCAGGATACCCCGGGGACACTGAAGCTTTCTTT. Protein sequence: CASSPSGYPGDTEAFF.

This clonotype has at least ten counts. The rearrangement joins TRBV5-1 to TRBJ1-5; the D gene is possibly TRBD1 (5 bases). The CDR3 has 15 residues. Germline CDR1 SGHRS, CDR2 YFSETQ. Trimming took 1 base from V and 5 from J, leaving 13 bases between them. The CDR3 spells CASSLRGGPDQPQHF. The CDR3 DNA follows: TGCGCCAGCAGCTTGAGGGGCGGGCCGGATCAGCCCCAGCATTTT.

The sample holds a few counts of this clonotype. The V and J genes are TRBV28 and TRBJ1-4; TRBD1 is a possible D gene (5 bases). Trimming took off 5 bases at V and 7 bases at J, with 14 bases between the two ends. Germline V gives CDR1 MDHEN, CDR2 SYDVKM. CDR3 length equals 14 residues. The CDR3 here is CASSTLRGSEKLFF. The CDR3 DNA sequence: TGTGCCAGCAGTACTTTACGGGGGAGTGAAAAACTGTTTTTT.

In this sample, this clonotype turned up a few times. V gene TRBV28 combines with J gene TRBJ1-3, with D maybe TRBD1 (6 bases). The germline V gene has CDR1 MDHEN and CDR2 SYDVKM. Deletions cut 7 bases from V and 3 bases from J, with 10 bases between. The CDR3 runs 13 residues. The CDR3 loop reads CASNGGYGNTIYF. CDR3 DNA: TGTGCCAGCAATGGGGGCTATGGAAACACCATATATTTT.

This clonotype was counted between two and nine times. The chain employs TRBV20-1 and TRBJ1-1; 11 nucleotides match TRBD1. CDR3 length equals 15 residues. Germline V gives CDR1 DFQATT, CDR2 SNEGSKA (reference sequence). V lost 1 base to trimming and J lost 5 bases; unmatched junction nucleotides: 6. CDR3 nucleotide sequence: TGCAGTGCTAGAGTCTTCGGGACAGGGGGGACTGAAGCTTTCTTT. This codes for CSARVFGTGGTEAFF.

This clonotype showed up many times. The gene calls are TRBV4-1 and TRBJ2-3; TRBD2 aligns across 8 bases. Looked up from germline, CDR1 is MGHRA and CDR2 is YSYEKL. This CDR3 region has 18 residues. The trim removed 4 bases at V and 0 bases at J, leaving 12 bases unmatched. Here the CDR3 reads CASSPEDSGVSSTDTQYF. The CDR3 region has the DNA TGCGCCAGCAGCCCCGAGGATAGCGGGGTATCGAGCACAGATACGCAGTATTTT.

CDR3 residues: CATSSGGVYQETQYF. In DNA form, the CDR3 reads TGTGCCACCAGCAGTGGGGGGGTCTATCAAGAGACCCAGTACTTC. The genes are TRBV15 and TRBJ2-5; 7 nucleotides match TRBD2. This CDR3 is built from 15 residues. V lost 3 bases to trimming and J lost 2 bases; unmatched junction nucleotides: 6. Germline V CDR1 and CDR2: LNHNV, YYDKDF (reference sequence).

CDR3: CASTQSPYEQYF. CDR3 DNA sequence: TGTGCCAGCACCCAATCTCCCTACGAGCAGTACTTC. This sequence joins TRBV12-3 or TRBV12-4 and TRBJ2-7, with D unclear. Between the trimmed V and J ends, which lost 7 bases and 2 bases, there was a span of 9 bases. This CDR3 contains 12 residues.

The J gene is TRBJ2-7, the V gene TRBV28; D remains ambiguous. The CDR3 loop spans 15 amino acids. V lost 6 bases, J lost 0 bases, and 15 bases lay in between. Germline V gene sequence: CDR1 MDHEN, CDR2 SYDVKM. Here the CDR3 DNA reads TGTGCCAGCAGGCCCCATCTGGTATTCTCCTACGAGCAGTACTTC. It specifies CASRPHLVFSYEQYF.

In nucleotides, the CDR3 is TGTGCCATCAGTGATCGGGGGCCAGCTTTCTTT. As protein: CAISDRGPAFF. The chain links TRBV10-3 to TRBJ1-1; maybe TRBD1 (6 bases). This CDR3 is 11 amino acids long. Trimming left V 3 bases short and J 10 bases short, with 9 bases between. From germline, CDR1 is ENHRY and CDR2 SYGVKD.

CDR3 nucleotides: TGCTGCGCTAGAATAACAGGACAGGGGGCCACCACCGGGGAGCTGTTTTTT. Translated, it gives CCARITGQGATTGELFF. The chain combines TRBV20-1 with TRBJ2-2; 11 positions match TRBD1. The CDR3 is made up of 17 amino acids. Germline values: CDR1 DFQATT, CDR2 SNEGSKA (reference sequence).